The 32 T cell receptor beta chains presented below share a single source sample, sequenced in a study of cytomegalovirus exposure and HLA in healthy donors (dated by TCRdb to 2015 to 2018). Library method: the immunoSEQ multiplex PCR assay. A mixture of 60 forward primers for TCR Vbeta segments and 13 reverse primers for TCR Jbeta segments was used in the multiplex PCR. Not all clones reach the TCRdb copy of this immuneACCESS table, which keeps in-frame sequences only. Checked studies attribute under half of the gap to unresolved V genes and leave the rest unexplained. The sample table contains about 36,000 clones; only one count was recorded for more than 60% of them. The ten top clones hold about 7% of the sample. Sequenced: PBMCs. The receptors come from a young man in good health and CMV-seronegative.

The chain combines TRBV18 with TRBJ2-7; D is undetermined. Trimming took off 3 bases at V and 0 bases at J, with 6 bases between the two ends. This CDR3 is 13 amino acids long. The germline V gene has CDR1 KGHSH and CDR2 LQKENI. CDR3 nucleotide sequence: TGTGCCAGCTCACCGCTTAGCTCCTACGAGCAGTACTTC. It yields the protein CASSPLSSYEQYF.

Here the CDR3 reads CASSQDPHPNTGELFF. CDR3 coding DNA: TGTGCCAGCAGCCAAGATCCACATCCGAACACCGGGGAGCTGTTTTTT. The V and J genes are TRBV4-2 and TRBJ2-2; D unresolved. This CDR3 has 16 amino acids. The V and J ends lost 0 bases and 0 bases respectively, with 8 bases between them. The V gene's germline CDR1 is LGHNA and CDR2 YNFKEQ.

This clone showed up just a few times. The genes are TRBV7-2 and TRBJ2-7, with D possibly TRBD1 on 6 matching bases. V was clipped by 1 base and J by 4 bases, with 20 bases between them. This CDR3 has 17 residues. CDR1 and CDR2 from the germline V gene are SGHTA and FQGNSA. The CDR3 protein is CASSLGTSTQGTYEQYF. CDR3 in DNA: TGTGCCAGCAGCTTAGGGACTTCTACGCAGGGGACGTACGAGCAGTACTTC.

V is TRBV6-5 and J is TRBJ2-7, with 8 nucleotides matching TRBD2. The ends lost 5 bases at V and 4 bases at J; junction bases unmatched: 7. The CDR3 covers 14 residues. Germline V lookup: CDR1 MNHEY, CDR2 SVGAGI. The CDR3 nucleotides read TGTGCCAGCAGTCAGCGCGGGGGGTGGTACGAGCAGTACTTC. Its translation is CASSQRGGWYEQYF.

This sequence joins TRBV6-5 and TRBJ2-5; TRBD2 matches 8 bases. The CDR3 runs 13 residues. V lost 5 bases and J lost 7; bases outside the gene matches: 6. Germline assignment: CDR1 MNHEY and CDR2 SVGAGI. The CDR3 nucleotides are TGTGCCAGCAGTACAGGCGGGGGGATGACCCAGTACTTC. As protein: CASSTGGGMTQYF.

The chain uses TRBV6-5 and TRBJ2-1; 7 bases are a match to TRBD2. Trimming cost V 7 bases and J 0 bases; bases outside gene matches: 0. Germline CDR1 reads MNHEY; CDR2 reads SVGAGI. The CDR3 is made up of 13 amino acids. DNA of the CDR3: TGTGCCAGCAAGCGGGGCTCCTACAATGAGCAGTTCTTC. Its translation: CASKRGSYNEQFF.

The V gene is TRBV19, the J gene TRBJ1-1; the match to TRBD1 covers 7 bases. With 1 base clipped from V and 8 bases from J, the junction kept 4 bases outside the gene matches. The germline V gene has CDR1 LNHDA and CDR2 SQIVND (reference sequence). This CDR3 comprises 13 residues. The CDR3 nucleotides read TGTGCCAGTAGTATAGGAATAGGGGGCGAAGCTTTCTTT. Translating gives CASSIGIGGEAFF.

The chain employs TRBV5-1 and TRBJ2-7; possible D gene TRBD2, 6 bases. The CDR3 sequence is 15 residues long. Germline CDR1 reads SGHRS; CDR2 reads YFSETQ. Trimming cost V 3 bases and J 2 bases, with 15 bases left between them. The CDR3 region is CASSWDGTPAYEQYF. Here the CDR3 DNA reads TGCGCCAGCAGCTGGGACGGGACTCCTGCCTACGAGCAGTACTTC.

V usage is TRBV19 and J usage is TRBJ1-5; 11 positions agree with TRBD1. V was pared by 4 bases and J by 7 bases, with 9 bases of the junction left unmatched. This CDR3 has 16 amino acids. Germline V gene sequence: CDR1 LNHDA, CDR2 SQIVND (reference sequence). The CDR3 is CASSSAGTGGYQPQHF. Written as DNA, the CDR3 is TGTGCCAGTAGTAGCGCCGGGACAGGGGGGTACCAGCCCCAGCATTTT.

The chain couples TRBV5-4 to TRBJ2-7; 11 nucleotides line up with TRBD1. The germline CDR1 and CDR2 sequences are SGHNT and YYREEE (reference sequence). The CDR3 runs to 16 residues. V gave up 4 bases and J gave up 2 bases; unmatched junction bases: 8. In DNA form, the CDR3 reads TGTGCCAGCAGCCCCCCCGGACAGGGGGCCACCTACGAGCAGTACTTC. Protein: CASSPPGQGATYEQYF. Full variable domain (remainder filled in from reference TRBV5-4 and TRBJ2-7): ETGVTQSPTHLIKTRGQQVTLRCSSQSGHNTVSWYQQALGQGPQFIFQYYREEENGRGNFPPRFSGLQFPNYSSELNVNALELDDSALYLCASSPPGQGATYEQYFGPGTRLTVT.

V usage is TRBV4-3 and J usage is TRBJ2-7, with 8 bases matching TRBD1. V dropped 0 bases and J dropped 2; count of bases not matched to a gene: 6. CDR1 and CDR2 from the germline V gene are LGHNA and YSLEER. There are 16 residues in the CDR3. The CDR3 here is CASSQEDRGLTYEQYF. The CDR3 DNA reads TGCGCCAGCAGCCAAGAAGACAGGGGACTGACCTACGAGCAGTACTTC.

This clone was seen only a few times. The gene calls are TRBV6-1 and TRBJ2-3; D ambiguous. CDR1 and CDR2 (germline): MNHNS, SASEGT. V dropped 3 bases and J dropped 2 bases, with 12 bases sitting between them. There are 15 residues in the CDR3. CDR3 in amino acids: CASSDRYPYTDTQYF. In DNA form, the CDR3 reads TGTGCCAGCAGTGACCGGTACCCATACACAGATACGCAGTATTTT.

In regard to this clone: One junction end disagrees with the germline gene, perhaps due to a read error. This sequence joins TRBV5-4 and TRBJ2-1, with TRBD1 as a possible D gene (6 bases). The V gene's germline CDR1 is SGHNT and CDR2 YYREEE (reference sequence). CDR3 length: 12 amino acids. CDR3: CASRLDSNEQFF. DNA for the CDR3: TGTGCCAGCAGGTTGGACAGCAATGAGCAGTTCTTC.

The genes are TRBV5-1 and TRBJ1-1; D is ambiguous. Trimming cost V 5 bases and J 0 bases, with 5 bases left between them. From germline, CDR1 is SGHRS and CDR2 YFSETQ. This CDR3 is built from 12 residues. This CDR3 is CASREMNTEAFF. The CDR3 nucleotides are TGCGCCAGCAGGGAGATGAACACTGAAGCTTTCTTT.

The chain couples TRBV18 to TRBJ1-6, with TRBD1 matching over 7 bases. The CDR3 extends over 15 amino acids. The J segment lost 6 bases and the V segment lost 4 bases, leaving 6 bases of the junction unmatched. Per the germline V gene, CDR1 is KGHSH and CDR2 is LQKENI. CDR3 in amino acids: CASSRQGRGNSPLHF. The CDR3 coding sequence is TGTGCCAGCTCACGACAGGGAAGAGGTAATTCACCCCTCCACTTT.

The chain recombines TRBV5-1 with TRBJ2-1; 9 bases line up with TRBD2. The CDR3 is 14 residues long. Germline V gives CDR1 SGHRS, CDR2 YFSETQ. The trim removed 4 bases at V and 14 bases at J, leaving 13 bases unmatched. CDR3 sequence: CASSPASGRRKEFF. The CDR3 DNA reads as TGCGCCAGCAGCCCAGCAAGCGGGAGGAGAAAGGAGTTCTTC.

The chain joins TRBV7-9 to TRBJ1-5, with D possibly being TRBD1 (5 bases). With 2 bases removed from V and 6 bases from J, the gap between germline ends came to 17 bases. This CDR3 has 16 residues. CDR1 is SEHNR and CDR2 is FQNEAQ in the germline V gene (reference sequence). The CDR3 nucleotides are TGTGCCAGCAGCTTAAGGGGCACAGGACAATCTCAGCCCCAGCATTTT. The encoded protein is CASSLRGTGQSQPQHF.

This clone was recorded at least ten times. CDR3 sequence: CASTEGTGETGELFF. CDR3 sequence (DNA): TGTGCCAGCACTGAAGGGACAGGAGAAACCGGGGAGCTGTTTTTT. This chain joins TRBV28 and TRBJ2-2; 8 positions agree with TRBD1. The CDR3 loop spans 15 amino acids. Trimming removed 7 bases from V and 5 bases from J; junction bases left unmatched: 9. Looked up from germline, CDR1 is MDHEN and CDR2 is SYDVKM.

This chain uses TRBV4-3 with TRBJ2-2; D unclear. The V gene lost 1 base and the J gene lost 6 bases, with 6 bases spanning the gap. The CDR3 is 13 residues long. CDR1 LGHNA and CDR2 YSLEER come from the germline V gene. As DNA, the CDR3 is TGCGCCAGCAGCCAAGTGAGCTCCGGGGAGCTGTTTTTT. The encoded protein is CASSQVSSGELFF.

The gene calls are TRBV6-5 and TRBJ1-1; possibly TRBD1 for D (5 bases). Trimming removed 2 bases from V and 5 bases from J, with 12 bases in between. The germline V gene encodes CDR1 MNHEY and CDR2 SVGAGI. CDR3 length: 14 residues. The CDR3 protein is CASSYSGGGTEAFF. The CDR3 nucleotides read TGTGCCAGCAGTTACAGCGGGGGTGGGACTGAAGCTTTCTTT.

In this sample, this clone turned up once. This sequence joins TRBV5-1 and TRBJ1-4, with 10 bases identical to TRBD1. V lost 5 bases, J lost 2 bases, and 0 bases stayed unmatched. CDR1 and CDR2 from the germline V gene are SGHRS and YFSETQ. This CDR3 has 14 residues. The CDR3 DNA sequence: TGCGCCAGCAGGGGACAGGGGACTAATGAAAAACTGTTTTTT. Its protein product is CASRGQGTNEKLFF. Complete variable domain (other parts from reference TRBV5-1 and TRBJ1-4): KAGVTQTPRYLIKTRGQQVTLSCSPISGHRSVSWYQQTPGQGLQFLFEYFSETQRNKGNFPGRFSGRQFSNSRSEMNVSTLELGDSALYLCASRGQGTNEKLFFGSGTQLSVL.

This chain uses TRBV29-1 with TRBJ1-1; 8 nucleotides match TRBD1. CDR1 is SQVTM, CDR2 ANQGSEA, per germline. The CDR3 length is 13 residues. After removal of 8 bases from V and 3 bases from J, the junction contained 8 bases not matched to a gene. The CDR3 DNA sequence: TGCAGCTGGGGGGCCAGGGGGCACACTGAAGCTTTCTTT. Amino acids: CSWGARGHTEAFF. The variable domain in full, with the rest retrieved from reference TRBV29-1 and TRBJ1-1, is SAVISQKPSRDICQRGTSLTIQCQVDSQVTMMFWYRQQPGQSLTLIATANQGSEATYESGFVIDKFPISRPNLTFSTLTVSNMSPEDSSIYLCSWGARGHTEAFFGQGTRLTVV.

The DNA for the CDR3 is TGTGCCAGCAGCCAAGGGACAGGGGCGGGGGAGACCCAGTACTTC. It is translated as CASSQGTGAGETQYF. The chain is built from TRBV4-2 and TRBJ2-5, with 9 bases matching TRBD1. Germline values: CDR1 LGHNA, CDR2 YNFKEQ. J gave up 5 bases and V 1 base, and 5 bases lay outside the gene matches. This CDR3 region has 15 residues.

The chain uses TRBV29-1 and TRBJ1-2; 10 bases line up with TRBD1. The length of the CDR3 is 13 residues. Per germline, CDR1 SQVTM and CDR2 ANQGSEA. The V gene end was trimmed by 4 bases and the J gene end by 8 bases; junction bases not matched to a gene: 7. The CDR3 sequence is CSVVFGTGAGYTF. In nucleotides, the CDR3 is TGCAGCGTTGTCTTCGGGACAGGGGCCGGCTACACCTTC.

This clone showed up just a few times. J is TRBJ1-1 and V is TRBV9; 9 bases map to TRBD1. The CDR3 totals 17 residues. From germline, CDR1 is SGDLS and CDR2 YYNGEE. J gave up 6 bases and V 3 bases, and 15 bases lay outside the gene matches. CDR3 amino acids: CASSEPGTGNSGAEAFF. The DNA for the CDR3 is TGTGCCAGCAGCGAACCCGGGACAGGGAATTCAGGCGCTGAAGCTTTCTTT.

The CDR3 region has the DNA TGTGCCAGCAAGCAAACAGGGGTCACTGAAGCTTTCTTT. Translated: CASKQTGVTEAFF. This rearrangement joins TRBV5-6 to TRBJ1-1; 7 positions agree with TRBD1. CDR1 is SGHDT, CDR2 YYEEEE, per germline. The CDR3 has 13 amino acids. The ends lost 6 bases at V and 4 bases at J; junction bases unmatched: 6.

This clone was recorded a few times. The chain joins TRBV28 to TRBJ2-1, with TRBD2 matching 8 bases. CDR1 is MDHEN, CDR2 SYDVKM, per germline. With 7 bases clipped from V and 2 bases from J, the junction kept 7 bases outside the gene matches. This CDR3 is built from 15 residues. The CDR3 DNA follows: TGTGCCAGCATCTCGGGAGGGCCGGCCTACAATGAGCAGTTCTTC. This codes for CASISGGPAYNEQFF.

The chain joins TRBV6-4 to TRBJ2-1; the D gene is possibly TRBD2 (6 bases). The germline V gene encodes CDR1 MRHNA and CDR2 SNTAGT. Trimming stripped 3 bases from V and 7 bases from J, with 13 bases between. The CDR3 runs to 14 residues. CDR3 nucleotide sequence: TGTGCCAGCAGTGAGGGACTCCCCGGGAATGAGCAGTTCTTC. Translation gives CASSEGLPGNEQFF.

This chain connects TRBV11-3 to TRBJ1-1, with D unresolved. Trimming pared 0 bases from V and 1 base from J, leaving 6 bases between. The CDR3 contains 14 residues. Looked up from germline, CDR1 is SGHNT and CDR2 is YENEEA. In DNA, the CDR3 is TGTGCCAGCAGCTTAGATCCGTCGAACACTGAAGCTTTCTTT. Amino acid sequence: CASSLDPSNTEAFF.

This clone was seen a single time. The V gene is TRBV25-1, the J gene TRBJ1-4; D perhaps matches TRBD1 (6 bases). Trimming cost V 1 base and J 8 bases, with 14 bases left between them. The CDR3 runs 15 residues. Germline loops: CDR1 MGHDK, CDR2 SYGVNS. The CDR3 DNA reads as TGTGCCAGCAGTGAATCACCAGGGACATACGAAAAACTGTTTTTT. It codes for CASSESPGTYEKLFF. The full variable domain, in which reference TRBV25-1 and TRBJ1-4 provide the parts outside the CDR3, is EADIYQTPRYLVIGTGKKITLECSQTMGHDKMYWYQQDPGMELHLIHYSYGVNSTEKGDLSSESTVSRIRTEHFPLTLESARPSHTSQYLCASSESPGTYEKLFFGSGTQLSVL.

The V and J genes are TRBV6-6 and TRBJ2-2; perhaps TRBD2 as D (6 bases). The ends were cut back, 5 bases at V and 5 bases at J, with 9 bases in the middle. The CDR3 is 13 amino acids. Per the germline V gene, CDR1 is MNHNY and CDR2 is SVGAGI (reference sequence). The DNA for the CDR3 is TGTGCCAGCAGTGGAGGAGGGACCGGGGAGCTGTTTTTT. Its translation: CASSGGGTGELFF.

The J gene is TRBJ1-2, the V gene TRBV6-5; 12 positions match TRBD1. Looked up from germline, CDR1 is MNHEY and CDR2 is SVGAGI. The CDR3 covers 16 residues. The V and J ends lost 2 bases and 6 bases, in that order; junction bases with no gene match: 7. CDR3 loop: CASSYNPGQGAHGYTF. The CDR3 region has the DNA TGTGCCAGCAGTTACAACCCGGGACAGGGGGCGCATGGCTACACCTTC.